This T cell receptor beta chain stems from a study of cytomegalovirus exposure and HLA in healthy donors. The study's findings and limits: Follow-up analysis seemed to connect common viral pathogens with several of the most significant clusters identified. Previous analysis showed most TCR beta V segments were productive about 87% or about 30% of the time.

In the case of this clone: What it binds is unknown.

The CDR3 is made up of 15 amino acids. Germline CDR1 SNHLY, CDR2 FYNNEI. Trimming at V came to 4 bases and at J to 2 bases, leaving 8 bases not matched to a gene. Researchers ran the PCR with 60 Vbeta and 13 Jbeta primers. Libraries were prepared by immunoSEQ multiplex PCR; TCRdb keeps only in-frame clonotypes and omits some of them. The data show over 100,000 clones, with under 10% seen just once and roughly 7.2% held by the top ten. This clonotype was sampled from a woman in her thirties or forties in good health and CMV-seropositive. This chain joins TRBV2 and TRBJ2-7; 7 bases map to TRBD1. Sequencing used PBMCs. CDR3 region: CASSATGTATYEQYF. CDR3 in DNA: TGTGCCAGCAGTGCCACCGGGACAGCCACCTACGAGCAGTACTTC.